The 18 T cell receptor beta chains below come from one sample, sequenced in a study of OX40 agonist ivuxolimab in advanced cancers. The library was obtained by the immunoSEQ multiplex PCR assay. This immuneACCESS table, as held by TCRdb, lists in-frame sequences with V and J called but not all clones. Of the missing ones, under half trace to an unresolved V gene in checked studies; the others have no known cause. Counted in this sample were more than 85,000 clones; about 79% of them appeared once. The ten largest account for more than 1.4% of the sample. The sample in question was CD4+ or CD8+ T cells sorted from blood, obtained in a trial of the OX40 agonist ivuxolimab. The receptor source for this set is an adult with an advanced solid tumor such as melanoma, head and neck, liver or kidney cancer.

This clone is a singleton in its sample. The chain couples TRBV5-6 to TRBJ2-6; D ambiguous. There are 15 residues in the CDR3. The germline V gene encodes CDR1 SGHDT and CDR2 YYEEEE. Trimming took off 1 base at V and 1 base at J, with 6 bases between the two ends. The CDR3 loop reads CASSLYGSGANVLTF. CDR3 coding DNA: TGTGCCAGCAGCTTGTACGGATCTGGGGCCAACGTCCTGACTTTC.

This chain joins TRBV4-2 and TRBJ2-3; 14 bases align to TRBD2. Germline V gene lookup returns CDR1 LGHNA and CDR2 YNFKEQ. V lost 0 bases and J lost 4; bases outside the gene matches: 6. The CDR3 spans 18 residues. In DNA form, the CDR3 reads TGTGCCAGCAGCCAAGAAGTAGGGACTAGCGGGGGTGCAGATACGCAGTATTTT. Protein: CASSQEVGTSGGADTQYF.

Here the CDR3 reads CSARKNRGEGHAGELFF. The CDR3 region has the DNA TGCAGCGCGCGAAAAAACCGGGGAGAGGGACACGCCGGGGAGCTGTTTTTT. The chain has TRBV29-1 and TRBJ2-2, with TRBD1 as a possible D gene (6 bases). With 7 bases removed from V and 6 bases from J, the gap between germline ends came to 27 bases. Germline CDR1 SQVTM, CDR2 ANQGSEA. The CDR3 totals 17 residues.

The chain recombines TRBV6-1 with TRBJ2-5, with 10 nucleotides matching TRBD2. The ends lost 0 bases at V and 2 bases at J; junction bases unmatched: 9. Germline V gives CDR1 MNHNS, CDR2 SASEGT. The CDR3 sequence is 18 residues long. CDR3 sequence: CASSEARRTSGIQETQYF. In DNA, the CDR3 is TGTGCCAGCAGTGAAGCGCGCAGAACTAGCGGGATTCAAGAGACCCAGTACTTC.

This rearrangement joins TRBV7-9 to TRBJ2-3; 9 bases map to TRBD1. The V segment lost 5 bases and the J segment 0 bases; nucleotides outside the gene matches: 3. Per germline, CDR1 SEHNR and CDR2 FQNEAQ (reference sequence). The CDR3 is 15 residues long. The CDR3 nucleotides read TGTGCCAGCAGCAGGGGACAGGGAAGCACAGATACGCAGTATTTT. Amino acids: CASSRGQGSTDTQYF.

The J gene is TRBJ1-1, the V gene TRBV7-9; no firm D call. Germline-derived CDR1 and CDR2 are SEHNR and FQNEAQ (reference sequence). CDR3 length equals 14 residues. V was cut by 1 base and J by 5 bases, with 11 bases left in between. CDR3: CASSLEVLGTEAFF. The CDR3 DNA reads TGTGCCAGCAGCTTAGAGGTTCTAGGAACTGAAGCTTTCTTT.

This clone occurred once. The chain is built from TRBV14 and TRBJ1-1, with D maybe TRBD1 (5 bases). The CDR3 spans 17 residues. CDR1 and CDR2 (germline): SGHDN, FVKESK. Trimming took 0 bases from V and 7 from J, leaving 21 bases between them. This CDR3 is CASSQDLGRTRAREAFF. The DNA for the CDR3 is TGTGCCAGCAGCCAAGATTTGGGCAGGACCAGGGCCCGTGAAGCTTTCTTT.

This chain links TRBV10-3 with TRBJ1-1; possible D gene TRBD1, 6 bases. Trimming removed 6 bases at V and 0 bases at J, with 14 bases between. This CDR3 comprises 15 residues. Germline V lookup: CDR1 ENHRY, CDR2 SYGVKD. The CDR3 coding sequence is TGTGCCATCAGGAATGTACAGGGTTTGAACACTGAAGCTTTCTTT. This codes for CAIRNVQGLNTEAFF.

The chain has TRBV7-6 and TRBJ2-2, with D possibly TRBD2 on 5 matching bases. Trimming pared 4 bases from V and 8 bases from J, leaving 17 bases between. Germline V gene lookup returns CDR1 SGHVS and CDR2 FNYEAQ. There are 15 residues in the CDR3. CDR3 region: CASSSLSGLEGELFF. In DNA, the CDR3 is TGTGCCAGCAGCTCCCTAAGCGGCCTTGAAGGGGAGCTGTTTTTT.

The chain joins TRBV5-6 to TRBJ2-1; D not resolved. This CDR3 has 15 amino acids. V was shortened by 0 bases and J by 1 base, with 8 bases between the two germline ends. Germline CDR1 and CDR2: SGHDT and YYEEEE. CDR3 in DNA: TGTGCCAGCAGCTTGGATCGTGGGTCCTACAATGAGCAGTTCTTC. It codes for CASSLDRGSYNEQFF. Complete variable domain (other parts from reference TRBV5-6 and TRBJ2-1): DAGVTQSPTHLIKTRGQQVTLRCSPKSGHDTVSWYQQALGQGPQFIFQYYEEEERQRGNFPDRFSGHQFPNYSSELNVNALLLGDSALYLCASSLDRGSYNEQFFGPGTRLTVL.

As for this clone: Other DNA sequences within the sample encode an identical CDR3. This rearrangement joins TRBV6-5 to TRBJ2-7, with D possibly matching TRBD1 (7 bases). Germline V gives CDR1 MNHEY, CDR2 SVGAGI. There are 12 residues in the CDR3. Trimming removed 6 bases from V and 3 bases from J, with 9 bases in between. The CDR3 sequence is CASSRGVYEQYF. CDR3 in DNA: TGTGCCAGCAGCAGGGGGGTCTACGAGCAGTACTTC.

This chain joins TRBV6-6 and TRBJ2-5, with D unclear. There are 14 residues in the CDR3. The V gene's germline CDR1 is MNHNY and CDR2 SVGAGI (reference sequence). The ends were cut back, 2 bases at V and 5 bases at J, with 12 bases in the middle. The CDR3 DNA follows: TGTGCCAGCAGTTACGTCTTTGCCGGGGAGACCCAGTACTTC. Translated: CASSYVFAGETQYF.

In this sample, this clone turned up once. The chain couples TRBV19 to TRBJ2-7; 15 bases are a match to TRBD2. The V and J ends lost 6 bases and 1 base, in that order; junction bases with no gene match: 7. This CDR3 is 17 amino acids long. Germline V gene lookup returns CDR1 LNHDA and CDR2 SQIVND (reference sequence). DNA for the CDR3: TGTGCCAGTAGCCGGGGACTAGCGGGAGGTAGTTCCTACGAGCAGTACTTC. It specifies CASSRGLAGGSSYEQYF.

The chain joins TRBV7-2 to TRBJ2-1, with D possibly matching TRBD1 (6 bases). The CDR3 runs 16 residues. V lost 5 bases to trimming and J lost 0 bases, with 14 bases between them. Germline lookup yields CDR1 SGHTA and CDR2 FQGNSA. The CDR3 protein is CASSETGRSSYNEQFF. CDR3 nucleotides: TGTGCCAGCAGCGAGACAGGCCGTAGCTCCTACAATGAGCAGTTCTTC. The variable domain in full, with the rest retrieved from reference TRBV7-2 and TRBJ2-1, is GAGVSQSPSNKVTEKGKDVELRCDPISGHTALYWYRQSLGQGLEFLIYFQGNSAPDKSGLPSDRFSAERTGGSVSTLTIQRTQQEDSAVYLCASSETGRSSYNEQFFGPGTRLTVL.

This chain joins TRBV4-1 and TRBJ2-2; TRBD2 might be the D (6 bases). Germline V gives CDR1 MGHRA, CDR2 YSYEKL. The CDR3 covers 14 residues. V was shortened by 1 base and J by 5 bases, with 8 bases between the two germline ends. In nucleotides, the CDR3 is TGCGCCAGCAGCCAAGGGGACTTTACCGGGGAGCTGTTTTTT. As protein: CASSQGDFTGELFF.

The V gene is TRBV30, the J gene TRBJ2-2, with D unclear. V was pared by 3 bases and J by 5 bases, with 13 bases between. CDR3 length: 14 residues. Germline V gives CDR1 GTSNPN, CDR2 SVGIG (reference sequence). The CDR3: CAWSPTFRTGELFF. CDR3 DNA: TGTGCCTGGAGCCCCACCTTTAGAACCGGGGAGCTGTTTTTT.

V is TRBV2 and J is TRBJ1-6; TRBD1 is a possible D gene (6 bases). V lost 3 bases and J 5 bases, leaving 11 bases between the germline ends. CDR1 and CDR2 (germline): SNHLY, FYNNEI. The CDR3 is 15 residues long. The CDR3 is CASSDRQADNSPLHF. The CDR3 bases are TGTGCCAGCAGTGATAGACAGGCGGATAATTCACCCCTCCACTTT.

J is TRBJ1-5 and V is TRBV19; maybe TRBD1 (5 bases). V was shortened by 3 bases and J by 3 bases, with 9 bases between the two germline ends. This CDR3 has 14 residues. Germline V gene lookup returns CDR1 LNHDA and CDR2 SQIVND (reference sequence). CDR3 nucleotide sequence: TGTGCCAGTAGTATTGGGACGTACAATCAGCCCCAGCATTTT. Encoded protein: CASSIGTYNQPQHF. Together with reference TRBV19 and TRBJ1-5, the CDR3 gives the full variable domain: DGGITQSPKYLFRKEGQNVTLSCEQNLNHDAMYWYRQDPGQGLRLIYYSQIVNDFQKGDIAEGYSVSREKKESFPLTVTSAQKNPTAFYLCASSIGTYNQPQHFGDGTRLSIL.